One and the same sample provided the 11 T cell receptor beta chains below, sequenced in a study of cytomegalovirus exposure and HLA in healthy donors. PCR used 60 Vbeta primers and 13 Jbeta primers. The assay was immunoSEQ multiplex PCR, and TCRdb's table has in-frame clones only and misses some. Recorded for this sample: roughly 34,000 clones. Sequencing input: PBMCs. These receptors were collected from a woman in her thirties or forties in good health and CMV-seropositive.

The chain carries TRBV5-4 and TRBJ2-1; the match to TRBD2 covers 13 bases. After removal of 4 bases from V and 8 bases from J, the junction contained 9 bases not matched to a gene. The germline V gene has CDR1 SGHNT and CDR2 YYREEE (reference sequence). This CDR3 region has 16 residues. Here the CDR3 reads CASSIGLAGADYEQFF. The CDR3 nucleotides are TGTGCCAGCAGCATTGGACTAGCGGGAGCGGACTATGAGCAGTTCTTC.

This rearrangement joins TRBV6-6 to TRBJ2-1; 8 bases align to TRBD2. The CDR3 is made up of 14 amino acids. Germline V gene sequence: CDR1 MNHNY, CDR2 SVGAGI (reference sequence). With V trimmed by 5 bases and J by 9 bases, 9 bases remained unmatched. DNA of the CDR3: TGTGCCAGCAGTAACGCGGGGGGCGCAGGTGAGCAGTTCTTC. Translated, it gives CASSNAGGAGEQFF.

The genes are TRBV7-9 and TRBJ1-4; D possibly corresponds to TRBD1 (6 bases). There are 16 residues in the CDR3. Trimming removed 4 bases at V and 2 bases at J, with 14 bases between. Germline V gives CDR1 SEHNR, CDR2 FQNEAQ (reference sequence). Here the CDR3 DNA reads TGTGCCAGCAGCTCGCCGGCAGGGGCTACTAATGAAAAACTGTTTTTT. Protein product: CASSSPAGATNEKLFF.

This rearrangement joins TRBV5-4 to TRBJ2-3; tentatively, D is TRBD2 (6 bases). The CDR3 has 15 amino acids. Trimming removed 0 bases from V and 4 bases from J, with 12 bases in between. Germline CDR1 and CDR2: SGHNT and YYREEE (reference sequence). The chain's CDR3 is CASSLDGGVADTQYF. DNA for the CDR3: TGTGCCAGCAGCTTGGATGGAGGGGTGGCAGATACGCAGTATTTT.

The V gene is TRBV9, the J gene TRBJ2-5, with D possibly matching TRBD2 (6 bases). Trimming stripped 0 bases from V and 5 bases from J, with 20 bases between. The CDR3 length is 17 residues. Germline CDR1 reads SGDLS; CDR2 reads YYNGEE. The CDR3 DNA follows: TGTGCCAGCAGCGTAGGGCTAGCTGGGGGGATGGCGGAGACCCAGTACTTC. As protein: CASSVGLAGGMAETQYF.

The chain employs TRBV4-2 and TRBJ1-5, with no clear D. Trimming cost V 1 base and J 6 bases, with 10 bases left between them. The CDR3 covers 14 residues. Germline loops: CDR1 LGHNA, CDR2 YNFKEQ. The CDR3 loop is CASSQAQYGQPQHF. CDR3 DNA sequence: TGTGCCAGCAGCCAAGCACAGTACGGTCAGCCCCAGCATTTT.

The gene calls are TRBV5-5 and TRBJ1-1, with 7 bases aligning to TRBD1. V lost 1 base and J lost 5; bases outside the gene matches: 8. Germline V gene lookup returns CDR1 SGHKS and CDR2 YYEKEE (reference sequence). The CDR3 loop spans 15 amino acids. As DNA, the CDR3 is TGTGCCAGCAGCTTGTTGAAGGGGGCGAGTACTGAAGCTTTCTTT. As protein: CASSLLKGASTEAFF.

The CDR3 nucleotides are TGCGCCAGCAGTACCGGGACAGTGCCTCCCTACGAGCAGTACTTC. It is translated as CASSTGTVPPYEQYF. The chain recombines TRBV10-1 with TRBJ2-7, with 7 bases fitting TRBD1. V gave up 5 bases and J gave up 2 bases; unmatched junction bases: 9. The CDR3 is 15 residues long. Per the germline V gene, CDR1 is WNHNN and CDR2 is SYGVQD (reference sequence).

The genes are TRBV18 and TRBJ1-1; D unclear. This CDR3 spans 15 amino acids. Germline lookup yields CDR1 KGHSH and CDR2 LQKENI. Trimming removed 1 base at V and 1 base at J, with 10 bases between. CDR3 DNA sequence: TGTGCCAGCTCACCACAAGACTCCTCGAACACTGAAGCTTTCTTT. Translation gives CASSPQDSSNTEAFF.

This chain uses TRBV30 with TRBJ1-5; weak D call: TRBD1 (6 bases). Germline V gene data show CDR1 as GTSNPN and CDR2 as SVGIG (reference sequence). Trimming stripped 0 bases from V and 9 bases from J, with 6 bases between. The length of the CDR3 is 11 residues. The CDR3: CAWSVGGPQHF. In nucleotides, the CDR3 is TGTGCCTGGAGTGTAGGGGGGCCCCAGCATTTT.

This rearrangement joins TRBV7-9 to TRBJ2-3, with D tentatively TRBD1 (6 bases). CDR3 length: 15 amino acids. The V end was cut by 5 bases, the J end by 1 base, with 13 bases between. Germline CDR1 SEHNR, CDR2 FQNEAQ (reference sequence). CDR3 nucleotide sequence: TGTGCCAGCAGCCTAGGACAGTCCGGCACAGATACGCAGTATTTT. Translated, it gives CASSLGQSGTDTQYF.